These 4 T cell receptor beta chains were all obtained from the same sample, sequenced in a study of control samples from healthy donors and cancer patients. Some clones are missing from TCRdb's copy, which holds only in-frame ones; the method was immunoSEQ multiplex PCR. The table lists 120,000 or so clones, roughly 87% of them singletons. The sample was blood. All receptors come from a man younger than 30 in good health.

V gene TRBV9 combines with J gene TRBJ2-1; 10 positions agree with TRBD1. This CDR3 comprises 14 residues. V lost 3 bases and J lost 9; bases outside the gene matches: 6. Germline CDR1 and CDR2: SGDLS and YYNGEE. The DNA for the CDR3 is TGTGCCAGCAGCGCCGGGACAGGGGACATTGAGCAGTTCTTC. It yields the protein CASSAGTGDIEQFF.

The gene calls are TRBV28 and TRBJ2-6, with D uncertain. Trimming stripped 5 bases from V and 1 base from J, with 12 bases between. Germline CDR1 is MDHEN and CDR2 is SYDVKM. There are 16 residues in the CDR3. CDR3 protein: CASSPTSLSGANVLTF. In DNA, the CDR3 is TGTGCCAGCAGTCCAACTTCCTTGTCTGGGGCCAACGTCCTGACTTTC.

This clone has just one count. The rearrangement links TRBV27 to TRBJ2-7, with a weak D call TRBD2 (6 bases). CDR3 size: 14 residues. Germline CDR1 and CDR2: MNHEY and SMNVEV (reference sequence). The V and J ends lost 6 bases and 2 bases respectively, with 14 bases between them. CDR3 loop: CASRKGGNTYEQYF. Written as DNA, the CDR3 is TGTGCCAGCAGGAAAGGCGGGAACACCTACGAGCAGTACTTC.

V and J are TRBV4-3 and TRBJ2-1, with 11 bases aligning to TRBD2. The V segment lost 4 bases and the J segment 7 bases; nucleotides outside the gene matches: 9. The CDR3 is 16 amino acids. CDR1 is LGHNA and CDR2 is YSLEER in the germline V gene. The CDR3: CASSRPTSGTENEQFF. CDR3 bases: TGCGCCAGCAGCCGACCGACTAGCGGGACAGAAAATGAGCAGTTCTTC.